This entry lists 14 T cell receptor beta chains sequenced from one sample in a study of radiation and T cells in renal cell carcinoma. Repertoires were generated with immunoSEQ multiplex PCR, while TCRdb's copy carries only in-frame clones and drops some. The sample carries about 83,000 clones, roughly 80% recorded once. Specified time point: blood 4 weeks post-SBRT, at nephrectomy. Specified treatment: 15 Gy SBRT to primary tumor, nephrectomy 4 weeks later. Sequencing was performed on blood, taken from a patient whose treatment included radiotherapy and nephrectomy. All receptors derive from a woman aged 55-75 years with renal cell carcinoma.

This clone was counted once. The V and J genes are TRBV13 and TRBJ2-2; TRBD1 aligns across 8 bases. V trimming: 5 bases; J trimming: 3 bases; junction bases outside the gene matches: 11. The CDR3 totals 17 residues. From germline, CDR1 is PRHDT and CDR2 FYEKMQ (reference sequence). CDR3 nucleotides: TGTGCCAGCAGCCCAAAGACAGGGGATTCGGACACCGGGGAGCTGTTTTTT. This sequence encodes CASSPKTGDSDTGELFF.

The chain carries TRBV5-6 and TRBJ1-2; TRBD1 matches at 11 bases. In germline, CDR1 is SGHDT, CDR2 YYEEEE. J gave up 3 bases and V 4 bases, and 5 bases lay outside the gene matches. The CDR3 totals 15 residues. The CDR3 nucleotides read TGTGCCAGCAGCCCCAGGACAGGGGGCTACTATGGCTACACCTTC. Its protein product is CASSPRTGGYYGYTF.

The chain uses TRBV27 and TRBJ1-2; 9 bases align to TRBD1. J gave up 4 bases and V 5 bases, and 14 bases lay outside the gene matches. This CDR3 has 17 amino acids. Germline loops: CDR1 MNHEY, CDR2 SMNVEV (reference sequence). CDR3 region: CASSPLWGTGPGYGYTF. DNA of the CDR3: TGTGCCAGCAGTCCTCTGTGGGGGACAGGGCCGGGCTATGGCTACACCTTC.

This rearrangement joins TRBV2 to TRBJ1-6; D is uncertain. The germline gives CDR1 SNHLY, CDR2 FYNNEI. This CDR3 is built from 15 residues. Deletions cut 4 bases from V and 10 bases from J, with 17 bases between. CDR3 loop: CASSGAGTEVSPLHF. In DNA, the CDR3 is TGTGCCAGCAGTGGGGCGGGCACTGAGGTCTCACCCCTCCACTTT.

The chain links TRBV10-1 to TRBJ2-2; 9 bases agree with TRBD1. The V gene's germline CDR1 is WNHNN and CDR2 SYGVQD (reference sequence). V gave up 5 bases and J gave up 6 bases; unmatched junction bases: 10. The CDR3 consists of 16 residues. This CDR3 is CASSLRTGDSAGELFF. CDR3 bases: TGCGCCAGCAGTCTTCGGACAGGGGATTCCGCCGGGGAGCTGTTTTTT.

The chain recombines TRBV11-2 with TRBJ2-2; the D gene is possibly TRBD2 (6 bases). The V and J ends lost 5 bases and 6 bases respectively, with 16 bases between them. CDR3 size: 15 residues. Germline lookup yields CDR1 SGHAT and CDR2 FQNNGV. CDR3 in amino acids: CASSAIGGKAGELFF. In DNA form, the CDR3 reads TGTGCCAGCAGCGCGATCGGGGGAAAGGCCGGGGAGCTGTTTTTT.

This clone showed up just once. The V call is TRBV19, the J call TRBJ2-1; the D gene is possibly TRBD1 (5 bases). The CDR3 is 12 amino acids. CDR1 is LNHDA and CDR2 is SQIVND in the germline V gene (reference sequence). Trimming removed 3 bases at V and 10 bases at J, with 10 bases between. The CDR3 DNA reads TGTGCCAGTAGTATTATTTCAGGGGAGCAGTTCTTC. Its translation: CASSIISGEQFF.

Here the CDR3 DNA reads TGTGCCAGCAGCCAAGATGTCAGGAATCAGCCCCAGCATTTT. Encoded protein: CASSQDVRNQPQHF. The genes are TRBV5-4 and TRBJ1-5, with no clear D. Trimming stripped 4 bases from V and 4 bases from J, with 12 bases between. The germline gives CDR1 SGHNT, CDR2 YYREEE (reference sequence). This CDR3 comprises 14 residues.

The V gene is TRBV27, the J gene TRBJ1-4; perhaps TRBD1 as D (5 bases). Deletions cut 2 bases from V and 6 bases from J, with 13 bases between. The germline V gene encodes CDR1 MNHEY and CDR2 SMNVEV (reference sequence). The CDR3 runs 15 residues. The CDR3 coding sequence is TGTGCCAGCAGTTTAAGCAGGGAGGGATATGAAAAACTGTTTTTT. This translates into CASSLSREGYEKLFF.

This clone was seen once. This chain connects TRBV5-6 to TRBJ2-7, with D tentatively TRBD1 (6 bases). CDR1 and CDR2 from the germline V gene are SGHDT and YYEEEE. V lost 0 bases and J lost 5, with 15 bases in between. This CDR3 has 15 residues. CDR3 residues: CASSLVRAGVHEQYF. The CDR3 bases are TGTGCCAGCAGCTTGGTTCGAGCAGGGGTCCACGAGCAGTACTTC.

The rearrangement links TRBV18 to TRBJ1-4, with a possible D match to TRBD1 (5 bases). V lost 3 bases, J lost 8 bases, and 7 bases lay in between. Germline loops: CDR1 KGHSH, CDR2 LQKENI. The CDR3 is 12 amino acids. This CDR3 reads CASSPEGEKLFF. The CDR3 nucleotides read TGTGCCAGCTCACCGGAGGGGGAAAAACTGTTTTTT.

The genes are TRBV6-5 and TRBJ1-2, with D unresolved. V gave up 10 bases and J gave up 0 bases, with 12 bases separating them. CDR1 and CDR2 (germline): MNHEY, SVGAGI. This CDR3 is built from 13 residues. CDR3 protein: CATTQPSNYGYTF. DNA for the CDR3: TGTGCCACTACGCAGCCATCTAACTATGGCTACACCTTC.

The V gene is TRBV6-1, the J gene TRBJ2-2; D might be TRBD1 or TRBD2, each matching 6 bases. Germline V gene lookup returns CDR1 MNHNS and CDR2 SASEGT. CDR3 size: 18 residues. V was trimmed by 2 bases and J by 2 bases, leaving 18 bases between them. The CDR3 spells CASSETFRTGTNTGELFF. CDR3 in DNA: TGTGCCAGCAGTGAAACGTTTCGCACAGGGACTAACACCGGGGAGCTGTTTTTT.

The table lists this clone with a few counts. J is TRBJ1-4 and V is TRBV27; possibly TRBD1 for D (6 bases). The CDR3 runs 15 residues. With 4 bases removed from V and 8 bases from J, the gap between germline ends came to 17 bases. Germline values: CDR1 MNHEY, CDR2 SMNVEV (reference sequence). CDR3 region: CASSSGDNWSEKLFF. CDR3 nucleotide sequence: TGTGCCAGCAGTTCAGGGGACAATTGGTCCGAAAAACTGTTTTTT.